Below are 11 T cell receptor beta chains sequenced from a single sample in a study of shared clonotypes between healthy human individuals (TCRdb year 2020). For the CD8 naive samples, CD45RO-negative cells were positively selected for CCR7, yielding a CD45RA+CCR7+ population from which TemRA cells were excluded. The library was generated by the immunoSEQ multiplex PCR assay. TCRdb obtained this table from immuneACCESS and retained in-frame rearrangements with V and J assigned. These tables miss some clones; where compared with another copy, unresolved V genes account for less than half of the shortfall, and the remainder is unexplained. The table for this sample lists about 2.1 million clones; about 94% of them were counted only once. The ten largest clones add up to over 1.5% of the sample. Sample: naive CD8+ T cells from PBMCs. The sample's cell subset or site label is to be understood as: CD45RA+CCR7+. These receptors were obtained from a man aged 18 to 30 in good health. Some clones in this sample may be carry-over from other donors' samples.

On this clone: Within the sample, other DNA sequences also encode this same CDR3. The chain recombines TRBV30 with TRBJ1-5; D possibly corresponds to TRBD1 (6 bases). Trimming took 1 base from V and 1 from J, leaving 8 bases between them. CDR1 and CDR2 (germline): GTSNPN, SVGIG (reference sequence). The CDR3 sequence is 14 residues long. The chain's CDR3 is CAWSGGASNQPQHF. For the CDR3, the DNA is TGTGCCTGGAGTGGGGGGGCGAGCAATCAGCCCCAGCATTTT.

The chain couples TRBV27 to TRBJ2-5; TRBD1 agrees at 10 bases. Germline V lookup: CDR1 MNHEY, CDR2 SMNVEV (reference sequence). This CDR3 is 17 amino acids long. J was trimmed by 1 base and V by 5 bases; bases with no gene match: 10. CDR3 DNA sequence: TGTGCCAGCAGTCAGGGACAGGGGCCTACCTTCCAAGAGACCCAGTACTTC. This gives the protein CASSQGQGPTFQETQYF.

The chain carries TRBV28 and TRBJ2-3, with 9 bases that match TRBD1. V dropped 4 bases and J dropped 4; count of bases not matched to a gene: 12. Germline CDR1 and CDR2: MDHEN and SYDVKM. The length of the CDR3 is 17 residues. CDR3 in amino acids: CASSSPYDRTGADTQYF. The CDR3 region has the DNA TGTGCCAGCAGTTCCCCTTATGACCGGACAGGGGCAGATACGCAGTATTTT.

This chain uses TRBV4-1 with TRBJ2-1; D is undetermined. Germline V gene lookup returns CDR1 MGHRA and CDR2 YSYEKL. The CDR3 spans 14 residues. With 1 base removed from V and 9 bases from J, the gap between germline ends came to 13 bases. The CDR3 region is CASSQGMGSGEQFF. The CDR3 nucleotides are TGCGCCAGCAGCCAAGGGATGGGTTCGGGTGAGCAGTTCTTC.

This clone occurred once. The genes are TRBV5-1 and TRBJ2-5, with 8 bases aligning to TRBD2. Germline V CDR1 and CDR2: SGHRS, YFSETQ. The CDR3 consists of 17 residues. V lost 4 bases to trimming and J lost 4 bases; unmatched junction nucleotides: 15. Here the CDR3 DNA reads TGCGCCAGCAGCCCCGTCGGGCGGGAGGACCGCCGAGAGACCCAGTACTTC. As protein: CASSPVGREDRRETQYF.

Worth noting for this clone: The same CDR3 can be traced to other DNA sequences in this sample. The CDR3 DNA follows: TGTGCCAGCAGTTTGAGAGTCTACGAGCAGTACTTC. Its translation: CASSLRVYEQYF. V and J are TRBV28 and TRBJ2-7; D unresolved. The germline gives CDR1 MDHEN, CDR2 SYDVKM. The CDR3 is made up of 12 amino acids. V lost 3 bases and J 3 bases, leaving 6 bases between the germline ends. Variable domain in full (rest from reference TRBV28 and TRBJ2-7): DVKVTQSSRYLVKRTGEKVFLECVQDMDHENMFWYRQDPGLGLRLIYFSYDVKMKEKGDIPEGYSVSREKKERFSLILESASTNQTSMYLCASSLRVYEQYFGPGTRLTVT.

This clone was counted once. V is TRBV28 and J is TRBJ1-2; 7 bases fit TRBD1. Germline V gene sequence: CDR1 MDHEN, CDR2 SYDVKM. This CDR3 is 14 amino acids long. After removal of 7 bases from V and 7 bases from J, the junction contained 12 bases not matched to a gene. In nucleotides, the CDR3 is TGTGCCAGCAATCCTACAGGGGCCGGTGGTGGCTACACCTTC. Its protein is CASNPTGAGGGYTF.

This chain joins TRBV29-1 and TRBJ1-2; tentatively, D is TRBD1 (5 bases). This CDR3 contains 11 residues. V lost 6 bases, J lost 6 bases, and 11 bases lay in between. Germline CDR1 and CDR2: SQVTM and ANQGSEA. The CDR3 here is CSVRDEDGYTF. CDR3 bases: TGCAGCGTGCGGGACGAGGATGGCTACACCTTC.

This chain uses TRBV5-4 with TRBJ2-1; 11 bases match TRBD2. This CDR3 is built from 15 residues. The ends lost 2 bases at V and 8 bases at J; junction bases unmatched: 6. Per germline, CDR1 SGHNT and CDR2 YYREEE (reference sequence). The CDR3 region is CASSLPGLAVDEQFF. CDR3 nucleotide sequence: TGTGCCAGCAGCTTACCGGGACTAGCGGTTGATGAGCAGTTCTTC.

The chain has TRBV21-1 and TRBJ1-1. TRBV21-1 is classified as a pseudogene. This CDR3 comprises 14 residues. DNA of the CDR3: TGTGCCAGCAGCAAAGAGGTCTGGAACACTGAAGCTTTCTTT. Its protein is CASSKEVWNTEAFF.

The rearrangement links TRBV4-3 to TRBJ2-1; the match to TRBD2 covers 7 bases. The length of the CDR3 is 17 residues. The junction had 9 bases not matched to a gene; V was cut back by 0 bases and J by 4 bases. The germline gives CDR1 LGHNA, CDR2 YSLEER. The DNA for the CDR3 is TGCGCCAGCAGCCAAGATTCGCTTGGACTAGATTACAATGAGCAGTTCTTC. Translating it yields CASSQDSLGLDYNEQFF.